Listed below are T cell receptor beta chains from one sample, sequenced in a study of PD-L1 blockade in urothelial cancer. TCRdb keeps only in-frame clones here, not all; method: immunoSEQ multiplex PCR. The repertoire holds 100,000 or so clones, roughly nine tenths seen once, with around 0.9% in the top ten. The specimen was PBMCs, collected around atezolizumab (anti-PD-L1) treatment. The receptors derive from a woman of 80 years or more with urothelial cancer. The CDR3 runs from the conserved cysteine through the conserved F or W. D genes are given only for firm matches. Clone size is given for some rows only: seen once, a few or many times, or a class if the clone is expanded.

D gene,V gene,J gene,clone size,CDR3 length,CDR3 DNA,CDR3 protein
-,TRBV7-2,TRBJ2-5,-,13,TGTGCCAGCAGCGCCGGGACACAAGAGACCCAGTACTTC,CASSAGTQETQYF
-,TRBV27,TRBJ1-1,-,15,TGTGCCAGCAGTCCGTTCAGCACAAGCGGCACTGAAGCTTTCTTT,CASSPFSTSGTEAFF
-,TRBV7-3,TRBJ2-3,-,17,TGTGCCAGCAGTCGGTTCCAGGTGAACCCTACCACAGATACGCAGTATTTT,CASSRFQVNPTTDTQYF
TRBD1,TRBV7-6,TRBJ1-5,-,16,TGTGCCAGCAGTCCTGGACAGGCTGGGGGCAATCAGCCCCAGCATTTT,CASSPGQAGGNQPQHF
TRBD1,TRBV28,TRBJ2-7,-,14,TGTGCCAGCAGTTTTAGGGACAGGGTTTACGAGCAGTACTTC,CASSFRDRVYEQYF
-,TRBV5-1,TRBJ1-1,few,16,TGCGCCAGCAGCCGCGGACTCTTACTAGAGAACACTGAAGCTTTCTTT,CASSRGLLLENTEAFF
TRBD2,TRBV4-1,TRBJ2-3,-,17,TGCGCCAGCAGCCAAGATAAAGCGGGAGGGCCGAGAGATACGCAGTATTTT,CASSQDKAGGPRDTQYF
-,TRBV19,TRBJ2-3,-,13,TGTGCCAGTAGTATGATACACACAGATACGCAGTATTTT,CASSMIHTDTQYF
-,TRBV27,TRBJ2-5,-,17,TGTGCCAGCAGTCTGCGCCGGGACTCCTTGAGTCAAGAGACCCAGTACTTC,CASSLRRDSLSQETQYF
-,TRBV29-1,TRBJ2-1,-,15,TGCAGCGTTGAAAGTTCCGGACAGCAATTCGATGAGCAGTTCTTC,CSVESSGQQFDEQFF
-,TRBV5-1,TRBJ2-2,-,14,TGCGCCAGCAGTCAGAGTGGCGGCACCGGGGAGCTGTTTTTT,CASSQSGGTGELFF
TRBD2,TRBV5-1,TRBJ2-7,-,15,TGCGCCAGCACCAAAGCGGGAGCCCTCTCCTACGAGCAGTACTTC,CASTKAGALSYEQYF
-,TRBV28,TRBJ1-1,-,14,TGTGCCAGCAGTACCAGGGTTAGCAACACTGAAGCTTTCTTT,CASSTRVSNTEAFF
-,TRBV5-1,TRBJ1-2,-,14,TGCGCCAGCAGCTTGGATCTGACGGCGGGGGGCTACACCTTC,CASSLDLTAGGYTF
-,TRBV5-6,TRBJ2-1,-,12,TGTGCCAGCAGCTTGGACAATAATGAGCAGTTCTTC,CASSLDNNEQFF
TRBD2,TRBV9,TRBJ2-5,-,16,TGTGCCAGCAGCCCCGGCCAGCGGGAGGGTCAAGAGACCCAGTACTTC,CASSPGQREGQETQYF
TRBD2,TRBV5-4,TRBJ2-1,-,13,TGTGCCAGCAGCCTCCCAGCGGGAGGTGAGCAGTTCTTC,CASSLPAGGEQFF
-,TRBV5-1,TRBJ2-7,-,15,TGCGCCAGCAGCTTTGAGGACACGCGGTGGCACGAGCAGTACTTC,CASSFEDTRWHEQYF
-,TRBV28,TRBJ1-5,-,13,TGTGCCAGCAGTCCCGGAGGGCCGCAGCCCCAGCATTTT,CASSPGGPQPQHF
-,TRBV6-1,TRBJ2-7,-,14,TGTGCCAGCACCCCAGGAACCAGCCTTTACGAGCAGTACTTC,CASTPGTSLYEQYF
-,TRBV11-2,TRBJ1-2,-,12,TGTGCCAGCAGCCCCGACAGTATCGGCTACACCTTC,CASSPDSIGYTF
TRBD2,TRBV4-2,TRBJ2-7,-,17,TGTGCCAGCAGCCAAGCCTCCCTAGCGGGAGGGCCGCGAGAGCAGTACTTC,CASSQASLAGGPREQYF
TRBD2,TRBV2,TRBJ2-7,-,15,TGTGCCAGCACCGAAGGACTAGCGCGAACCTACGAGCAGTACTTC,CASTEGLARTYEQYF
TRBD1,TRBV28,TRBJ1-2,-,13,TGTGCCAGCAGACGCGGGACAGACTATGGCTACACCTTC,CASRRGTDYGYTF
-,TRBV19,TRBJ2-5,-,14,TGTGCCAGTAGTCGGACAGCGAATCAAGAGACCCAGTACTTC,CASSRTANQETQYF
-,TRBV15,TRBJ2-3,-,17,TGTGCCACCAGAATAGGCAGGACGGGACTGTTCACAGATACGCAGTATTTT,CATRIGRTGLFTDTQYF
TRBD1,TRBV4-1,TRBJ2-7,-,15,TGCGCCAGCAGCCCCTCCCCCGGGACAGTCTACGAGCAGTACTTC,CASSPSPGTVYEQYF
TRBD2,TRBV2,TRBJ2-3,-,15,TGTGCCAGCAGGGGACTACCCTCCGGCACAGATACGCAGTATTTT,CASRGLPSGTDTQYF
TRBD2,TRBV9,TRBJ2-1,once,16,TGTGCCAGCAGCGCGACTAGCGGGAGGGCCCACAATGAGCAGTTCTTC,CASSATSGRAHNEQFF
-,TRBV28,TRBJ2-5,-,15,TGTGCCAGCAGTTTGGTCCAGGGGCCCGGGGAGACCCAGTACTTC,CASSLVQGPGETQYF
TRBD2,TRBV2,TRBJ2-7,few,15,TGTGCCAGCAGTCGGCGTCTAGCGGGAGTCTACGAGCAGTACTTC,CASSRRLAGVYEQYF
-,TRBV7-3,TRBJ2-5,-,15,TGTGCCAGCAGCTTATACGGGACTTACCAAGAGACCCAGTACTTC,CASSLYGTYQETQYF
TRBD2,TRBV9,TRBJ2-2,-,18,TGTGCCAGCAGCCCGCGGACTAGCAGGAGGGGTAACACCGGGGAGCTGTTTTTT,CASSPRTSRRGNTGELFF
-,TRBV4-2,TRBJ2-7,once,14,TGTGCCAGCAGCCAGGCCACAGGGACCTACGAGCAGTACTTC,CASSQATGTYEQYF
TRBD1,TRBV15,TRBJ1-1,-,17,TGTGCCACCAGCAGAGATTGGGGGACAGCAACGGGCACTGAAGCTTTCTTT,CATSRDWGTATGTEAFF
TRBD1,TRBV19,TRBJ2-2,-,13,TGTGGGACAGGGGTTGGGAACACCGGGGAGCTGTTTTTT,CGTGVGNTGELFF
TRBD2,TRBV7-9,TRBJ2-2,once,15,TGTGCCAGCAGCTACCTATCGGGAGGGGTCGGGGAGCTGTTTTTT,CASSYLSGGVGELFF
-,TRBV28,TRBJ1-2,few,13,TGTGCCAGCAGAACGGGACTAATCTATGGCTACACCTTC,CASRTGLIYGYTF
-,TRBV5-4,TRBJ1-1,few,13,TGTGCCAGCAGCCGGGTCATGAACACTGAAGCTTTCTTT,CASSRVMNTEAFF
-,TRBV5-6,TRBJ1-1,-,14,TGTGCCAGCAGCTACCGAGGACTTGACACTGAAGCTTTCTTT,CASSYRGLDTEAFF
TRBD2,TRBV7-9,TRBJ2-3,-,17,TGTGCCAGCAGCTTAGGGTCTAGTAGCGGGAGCACAGATACGCAGTATTTT,CASSLGSSSGSTDTQYF
TRBD1,TRBV4-2,TRBJ1-3,-,19,TGTGCCAGCAGCGACGTCCCGGGACAGGGGGCGGCCTCTGGAAACACCATATATTTT,CASSDVPGQGAASGNTIYF
-,TRBV4-2,TRBJ1-1,-,14,TGTGCCAGCAGCCAAGAGATAACCGGGGATCGAGCTTTCTTT,CASSQEITGDRAFF
-,TRBV5-4,TRBJ2-7,once,14,TGTGCCAGCAGCGAGGTAGGGAGGCCAGTGGAGCAGTACTTC,CASSEVGRPVEQYF
TRBD2,TRBV5-4,TRBJ2-1,once,15,TGTGCCAGCAGCTGGACCGGACTAGCGGGAGAAGAGCAGTTCTTC,CASSWTGLAGEEQFF
-,TRBV4-1,TRBJ1-2,-,14,TGCGCCAGCAGCCCGGGAACGCTCGGCTATGGCTACACCTTC,CASSPGTLGYGYTF
-,TRBV7-9,TRBJ2-7,-,14,TGTGCCAGCAGCATACCGGGACTCAACTACGAGCAGTACTTC,CASSIPGLNYEQYF
TRBD1,TRBV5-4,TRBJ2-5,-,15,TGTGCCAGCAGCTTCCCGGGACAGGACAAAGAGACCCAGTACTTC,CASSFPGQDKETQYF
TRBD1,TRBV5-1,TRBJ2-1,-,16,TGCGCCAGCAGCTTGTCAGGGACAGGGTTTCAAGATGAGCAGTTCTTC,CASSLSGTGFQDEQFF
-,TRBV7-9,TRBJ2-3,-,15,TGTGCCAGCAGCTTCGGGACACCTAGCACAGATACGCAGTATTTT,CASSFGTPSTDTQYF
-,TRBV28,TRBJ2-1,-,13,TGTGCCAGCAGTTTTGGAGCGTTGAATGAGCAGTTCTTC,CASSFGALNEQFF
TRBD2,TRBV5-4,TRBJ2-7,-,12,TGTGCCAGCAGCTTCCGGACTAGCAGGAAGTACTTC,CASSFRTSRKYF
TRBD2,TRBV28,TRBJ2-7,-,16,TGTGCCAGCAGTTTACCACTAGCGGGAGGGTCCGACGAGCAGTACTTC,CASSLPLAGGSDEQYF
TRBD1,TRBV4-1,TRBJ2-7,-,16,TGCGCCAGCAGGGAACGACCCGGGACAGGGGACTACGAGCAGTACTTC,CASRERPGTGDYEQYF
-,TRBV5-1,TRBJ2-1,-,18,TGCGCCAGCAGCTTGGGCGCATTACGGTCCTCCTCCTACAATGAGCAGTTCTTC,CASSLGALRSSSYNEQFF